These T cell receptor beta chains were read from a single sample in a study of blood T cells in healthy people across ages. TCRdb recomputed calls from the 5' RACE reads with MiXCR, one row per CDR3 protein. This sample carries 550,000 to 750,000 distinct CDR3 sequences, roughly 21% of them seen once, and the ten largest clones take around 3.4%. The sample comprised blood. The receptor source for this set is a man in his 70s in good health. The CDR3 runs from the conserved cysteine through the conserved F or W.

J gene: .; V gene: TRBV21-1; CDR3 protein: CASSKSAGWGADEQFF
J gene: TRBJ2-2; V gene: TRBV3-1; CDR3 protein: CASSQLLAEANTGELFF
J gene: TRBJ2-7; V gene: TRBV7-9; CDR3 protein: CASSSSSSYEQYF
J gene: TRBJ2-7; V gene: TRBV13; CDR3 protein: CASSLSGLGQGAYEQYF
J gene: TRBJ2-5; V gene: TRBV9; CDR3 protein: CASSVASGGKETQYF
J gene: TRBJ2-3; V gene: TRBV29-1; CDR3 protein: CSVAAGSTDTQYF
J gene: TRBJ2-3; V gene: TRBV20-1; CDR3 protein: CSARDFGQTSTQYF
J gene: TRBJ1-2; V gene: TRBV29-1; CDR3 protein: CSVMAGGTRGGYTF
J gene: TRBJ1-2; V gene: TRBV27; CDR3 protein: CASSFGREFGYTF
J gene: TRBJ2-5; V gene: TRBV4-1; CDR3 protein: CASSQDRTGQETQYF
J gene: TRBJ2-5; V gene: TRBV6-2/TRBV6-3; CDR3 protein: CASSYSSDPETQYF
J gene: TRBJ2-5; V gene: TRBV20-1; CDR3 protein: CSARKAQGSQETQYF
J gene: TRBJ1-4; V gene: TRBV13; CDR3 protein: CASSLGEGSTNEKLFF
J gene: TRBJ2-5; V gene: TRBV5-1; CDR3 protein: CASSEGLGGQETQYF
J gene: TRBJ1-5; V gene: TRBV12-3/TRBV12-4; CDR3 protein: CASSYDRGPNQPQHF
J gene: TRBJ1-6; V gene: TRBV6-5; CDR3 protein: CASSYAQSSYNSPLHF
J gene: TRBJ2-3; V gene: TRBV12-3/TRBV12-4; CDR3 protein: CASSFRVSTDTQYF
J gene: TRBJ2-1; V gene: TRBV20-1; CDR3 protein: CSASARHLAGLAGGSYNEQFF
J gene: TRBJ2-7; V gene: TRBV20-1; CDR3 protein: CSASSSLGEQYF
J gene: TRBJ2-5; V gene: TRBV5-1; CDR3 protein: CASSRTSGMETQYF
J gene: .; V gene: TRBV5-1; CDR3 protein: CASSLEGLNYEQYF
J gene: .; V gene: TRBV4-2; CDR3 protein: CASSQLGLAGVSWVGNGQFF
J gene: TRBJ2-3; V gene: TRBV12-3/TRBV12-4; CDR3 protein: CASTASGRTDTQYF
J gene: TRBJ2-2; V gene: TRBV25-1; CDR3 protein: CASSGGGKIGELFF
J gene: TRBJ2-7; V gene: TRBV9; CDR3 protein: CASSEDRGFNYEQYF
J gene: TRBJ1-2; V gene: TRBV5-1; CDR3 protein: CASSLGQFYGYTF
J gene: TRBJ2-3; V gene: TRBV29-1; CDR3 protein: CSGAGGSTDTQYF
J gene: TRBJ1-1; V gene: TRBV20-1; CDR3 protein: CSARSDRVGTEAFF
J gene: TRBJ2-1; V gene: TRBV7-3; CDR3 protein: CASSQRLAGVNEQFF
J gene: TRBJ2-6; V gene: TRBV7-2; CDR3 protein: CASSLGRYSGANVLTF
J gene: TRBJ2-1; V gene: TRBV20-1; CDR3 protein: CSARDPGGDEQFF
J gene: TRBJ2-3; V gene: TRBV7-9; CDR3 protein: CASSSGALDTQYF